The rows below give T cell receptor beta chains drawn from one sample of a study of metastatic and nonmetastatic thyroid tumors. MiXCR was used by TCRdb to re-call the PCR reads. The repertoire holds around 17,000 clones, 10% to 15% seen once, with approximately 30% in the top ten. The sequencing sample was made of blood. These receptors came from a female donor with papillary thyroid cancer or a benign thyroid nodule (not recorded which). Some clones in this sample may be carry-over from other donors' samples. Both conserved end residues are part of each CDR3. A D gene is named only where the DNA matches it firmly. Not every row has a clone size; where given, it reads once, few, many or a size class.

V gene	J gene	D gene	clone size	CDR3 protein	CDR3 DNA
TRBV7-2	TRBJ2-5	TRBD1	many	CASERDRGGETQYF	TGTGCCAGCGAGAGGGACAGGGGAGGAGAGACCCAGTACTTC
TRBV7-1	TRBJ2-6	TRBD1	-	CASSSRFEPGGTGGANVLTF	TGTGCCAGCAGCTCACGCTTTGAGCCAGGGGGCACGGGTGGGGCCAACGTCCTGACTTTC
TRBV28	TRBJ1-2	-	few	CASSPYRGTKPLNYGYTF	TGTGCCAGCAGCCCGTATCGGGGCACAAAACCATTAAACTATGGCTACACCTTC
TRBV7-3	TRBJ2-3	-	many	CASSLTPTDTQYF	TGTGCCAGCAGCCTAACGCCCACAGATACGCAGTATTTT
TRBV28	TRBJ2-7	TRBD2	-	CASRGTSRFYEQYF	TGTGCCAGCAGAGGGACTAGCCGCTTTTACGAGCAGTACTTC
TRBV3-1	TRBJ1-6	-	many	CASSQVGTAEASPLHF	TGTGCCAGCAGCCAAGTCGGAACAGCCGAAGCTTCACCCCTCCACTTT
TRBV6-5	TRBJ2-3	TRBD2	many	CASSYGTSEPQIRIYF	TGTGCCAGCAGTTACGGGACTAGCGAACCACAGATACGCATTTATTTT
TRBV6-1	TRBJ2-3	TRBD2	medium-sized	CASKSGRATTDTQYF	TGTGCCAGCAAAAGCGGGAGGGCCACCACAGATACGCAGTATTTT
TRBV5-1	TRBJ1-3	-	many	CASSLGPRTSGNTIYF	TGCGCCAGCAGCTTAGGACCGCGAACCTCTGGAAACACCATATATTTT
TRBV20-1	TRBJ2-1	-	many	CSASWGNSYNEQFF	TGCAGTGCTAGTTGGGGGAACTCCTACAATGAGCAGTTCTTC
TRBV20-1	TRBJ1-1	-	-	CSARDNGGRWVANTEAFF	TGCAGTGCTAGAGATAATGGGGGTCGGTGGGTCGCGAACACTGAAGCTTTCTTT
TRBV5-1	TRBJ2-7	TRBD2	many	CASQREASLYEQYF	TGCGCCAGCCAGCGGGAGGCGTCGCTATACGAGCAGTACTTC
TRBV5-1	TRBJ2-1	-	-	CASSLDLSGVSEQFF	TGCGCCAGCAGCTTGGATCTATCGGGAGTGAGTGAGCAGTTCTTC
TRBV4-1	TRBJ1-1	TRBD1	many	CASSQSRQGLPEPTFF	TGCGCCAGCAGCCAATCCAGACAGGGGCTCCCCGAGCCTACTTTCTTT
TRBV6-6	TRBJ1-6	-	few	CASSYNQGWESPLHF	TGTGCCAGCAGTTATAATCAGGGGTGGGAATCACCCCTCCACTTT
TRBV7-9	TRBJ1-2	-	many	CASSLVQEEGYTF	TGTGCCAGCAGCTTAGTACAGGAAGAGGGCTACACCTTC
TRBV2	TRBJ2-3	TRBD2	many	CASSEARLAGPDTQYF	TGTGCCAGCAGTGAAGCGAGACTAGCGGGGCCAGATACGCAGTATTTT
TRBV5-1	TRBJ2-3	TRBD2	once	CASSLSASGGYTDTQYF	TGCGCCAGCAGCTTGTCTGCTAGCGGGGGGTACACAGATACGCAGTATTTT
TRBV6-2/TRBV6-3	TRBJ1-1	-	many	CASSYVGPVAEAFF	TGTGCCAGCAGTTACGTTGGGCCGGTGGCTGAAGCTTTCTTT
TRBV4-3	TRBJ2-5	TRBD2	many	CASSQDRTVAGGRETQYF	TGCGCCAGCAGCCAAGATCGGACCGTAGCGGGGGGCCGGGAGACCCAGTACTTC
TRBV5-1	TRBJ2-2	-	-	CASSAPGNAGELFF	TGCGCCAGCAGCGCCCCCGGGAACGCCGGGGAGCTGTTTTTT
TRBV3-1	TRBJ2-7	-	many	CASSQVTRDSQTRPGQYF	TGTGCCAGCAGCCAGGTGACTCGGGACTCGCAGACTAGACCGGGGCAGTACTTC
TRBV18	TRBJ2-3	TRBD2	many	CASSPTSGSGRDTQYF	TGTGCCAGCTCACCAACCAGCGGGAGCGGTAGAGATACGCAGTATTTT
TRBV9	TRBJ1-4	-	many	CASSVVGATNEKLFF	TGTGCCAGCAGCGTAGTGGGCGCAACTAATGAAAAACTGTTTTTT
TRBV24-1	TRBJ1-5	-	-	CATSESQAGTAQHF	TGTGCCACCAGTGAAAGCCAGGCGGGTACGGCCCAGCATTTT
TRBV4-1	TRBJ1-2	TRBD1	many	CASSQVDFQDRATYGYTF	TGCGCCAGCAGCCAAGTGGATTTCCAGGACAGGGCCACCTATGGCTACACCTTC
TRBV28	TRBJ2-1	TRBD2	many	CASKPRTSGSNEQFF	TGTGCCAGCAAGCCACGGACTAGCGGGAGTAATGAGCAGTTCTTC
TRBV20-1	TRBJ1-1	-	many	CSASAGDTEAFF	TGCAGTGCTAGTGCTGGGGACACTGAAGCTTTCTTT
TRBV6-5	TRBJ2-5	-	-	CARSYSVEETQETQYF	TGTGCCAGAAGTTACTCGGTCGAGGAAACCCAAGAGACCCAGTACTTC
TRBV6-6	TRBJ2-1	-	medium-sized	CASSYGPGYEQFF	TGTGCCAGCAGTTACGGACCGGGCTATGAGCAGTTCTTC
TRBV7-2	TRBJ2-1	-	many	CASSLGTVYYNEQFF	TGTGCCAGCAGCTTAGGAACAGTATATTACAATGAGCAGTTCTTC
TRBV27	TRBJ1-4	-	-	CASLLVQGGEKLFF	TGTGCCAGCCTTTTAGTGCAGGGTGGGGAAAAACTGTTTTTT
TRBV27	TRBJ1-2	TRBD1	medium-sized	CASSPGGPGYGYTF	TGTGCCAGCAGTCCAGGGGGCCCCGGCTATGGCTACACCTTC
TRBV30	TRBJ2-5	-	many	CAWSVPSATQETQYF	TGTGCCTGGAGTGTACCTAGTGCCACCCAAGAGACCCAGTACTTC
TRBV28	TRBJ1-5	-	medium-sized	CASRDSGGWPQHF	TGTGCCAGCAGAGACAGCGGGGGGTGGCCCCAGCATTTT
TRBV15	TRBJ2-7	TRBD1	medium-sized	CATSSWGQDSYEQYF	TGTGCCACCAGCAGTTGGGGACAGGACTCCTACGAGCAGTACTTC
TRBV5-1	TRBJ2-5	TRBD2	many	CASSSRLAETQYF	TGCGCCAGCAGCTCCCGACTAGCTGAGACCCAGTACTTC
TRBV3-1	TRBJ1-6	-	-	CASSQDYSPLHF	TGTGCCAGCAGCCAAGACTATTCACCCCTCCACTTT
TRBV2	TRBJ2-2	-	many	CASIGGGAGTGELFF	TGTGCCAGCATTGGAGGGGGGGCAGGCACCGGGGAGCTGTTTTTT
TRBV7-3	TRBJ2-1	TRBD2	many	CASSSGTSGTGEQFF	TGTGCCAGCAGCTCCGGGACTAGCGGGACGGGTGAGCAGTTCTTC
TRBV28	TRBJ1-5	-	few	CASSPPRTVGDQPQHF	TGTGCCAGCAGTCCGCCCCGGACAGTGGGAGACCAGCCCCAGCATTTT
TRBV6-1	TRBJ2-5	TRBD1	many	CASRTGTGGRETQYF	TGTGCCAGCAGAACAGGGACAGGGGGTAGAGAGACCCAGTACTTC
TRBV5-4	TRBJ1-3	-	-	CASSPGTAGNTIYF	TGTGCCAGCAGCCCCGGGACCGCTGGAAACACCATATATTTT
TRBV7-9	TRBJ1-6	-	few	CANHSGVEGGSPLHF	TGTGCCAACCACTCAGGGGTTGAAGGCGGCTCACCCCTCCACTTT
TRBV6-1	TRBJ1-5	-	medium-sized	CASSLSGRVSNQPQHF	TGTGCCAGCAGTCTTTCTGGACGGGTCAGCAATCAGCCCCAGCATTTT
TRBV5-1	TRBJ1-5	-	many	CASSSGDGNQPQHF	TGCGCCAGCAGCTCGGGGGACGGCAATCAGCCCCAGCATTTT
TRBV20-1	TRBJ2-7	TRBD2	many	CSAVPWTSGSYEQYF	TGCAGTGCGGTCCCCTGGACTAGCGGCTCCTACGAGCAGTACTTC
TRBV3-1	TRBJ1-6	-	many	CASSQGTQGRDSPLHF	TGTGCCAGCAGCCAAGGTACGCAGGGAAGGGATTCACCCCTCCACTTT
TRBV27	TRBJ2-3	-	medium-sized	CASSGGAADTQYF	TGTGCCAGCAGTGGGGGGGCCGCAGATACGCAGTATTTT
TRBV6-5	TRBJ1-2	-	few	CASSNRDSYGYTF	TGTGCCAGCAGTAACCGGGACTCCTATGGCTACACCTTC
TRBV29-1	TRBJ1-2	-	many	CRVVCYGYTF	TGCAGGGTCGTTTGCTATGGCTACACCTTC
TRBV5-5	TRBJ2-7	TRBD2	many	CASSLASGKVGGYEQYF	TGTGCCAGCAGCTTGGCTAGCGGGAAGGTCGGAGGCTACGAGCAGTACTTC
TRBV18	TRBJ2-2	-	-	CANSPFDPGPIGELFF	TGTGCCAACTCACCCTTCGACCCCGGGCCCATCGGGGAGCTGTTTTTT